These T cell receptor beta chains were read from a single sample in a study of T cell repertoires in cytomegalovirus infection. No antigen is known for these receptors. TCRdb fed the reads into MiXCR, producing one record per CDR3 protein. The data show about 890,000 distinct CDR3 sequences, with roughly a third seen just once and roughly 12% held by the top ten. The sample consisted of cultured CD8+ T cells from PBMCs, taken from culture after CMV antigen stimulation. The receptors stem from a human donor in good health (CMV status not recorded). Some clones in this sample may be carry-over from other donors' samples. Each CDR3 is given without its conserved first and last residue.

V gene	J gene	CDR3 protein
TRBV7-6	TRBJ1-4	ASSRRGTENEKLF
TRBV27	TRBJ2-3	ASKRGVSGFTDTQY
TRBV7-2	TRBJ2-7	ASSPLHSYEQY
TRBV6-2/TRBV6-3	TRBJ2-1	ASSRIRDSSYNEQF
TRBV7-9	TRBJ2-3	ASSLEHDTQY
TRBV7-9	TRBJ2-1	ASSSTSDYNEQF
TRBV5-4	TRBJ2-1	ASSGGTSGGANEQF
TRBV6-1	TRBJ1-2	ATRGIRGANYGYT
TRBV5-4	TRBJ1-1	ASSFEQGFTEAF
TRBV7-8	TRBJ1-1	ASSLGRTALLGAEAF
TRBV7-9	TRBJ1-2	ASSDRVGYT
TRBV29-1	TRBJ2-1	SVSGGEYNEQF
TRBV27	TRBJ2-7	ASGRMGRVDEQY
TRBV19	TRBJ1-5	ASSFVISQPQH
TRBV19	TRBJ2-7	ASSPQGARTYEQY
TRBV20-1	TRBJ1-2	SARGTRGYT
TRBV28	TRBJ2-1	ASRSGTVAYNEQF
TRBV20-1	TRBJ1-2	SALDRGEDYGYT
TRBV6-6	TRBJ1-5	ASSSRGYNQPQH
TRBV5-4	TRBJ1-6	ASSFGLGMGSPLH
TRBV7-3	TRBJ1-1	ASSLTGTGLMNTEAF
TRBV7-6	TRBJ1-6	ASSLRGLGNSPLH
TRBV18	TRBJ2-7	ASSPSVYNLGEQY
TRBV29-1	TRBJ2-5	SVDWESQETQY
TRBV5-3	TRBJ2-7	ASSLGGNPTYEQY
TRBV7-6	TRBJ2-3	ASSSRLVGVLGTQY
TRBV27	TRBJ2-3	ASSLIGSFFEDTQY
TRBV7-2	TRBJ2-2	ASSSFNTGELF
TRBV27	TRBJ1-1	ASSFGQGNTEAF
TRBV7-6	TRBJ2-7	ASSLGGALGEQY
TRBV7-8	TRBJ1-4	ASSLLQGAREKLF
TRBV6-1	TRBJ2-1	ASSDPGYLNNEQF
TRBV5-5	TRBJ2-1	ASSSLWVAPNEQF
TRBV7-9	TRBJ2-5	ASSPYRGELDQETQY
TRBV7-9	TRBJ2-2	ASSLALGLAENTGELF
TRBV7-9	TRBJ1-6	ANRLTGGNSPLH
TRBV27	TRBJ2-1	ASVSSSYNEQF
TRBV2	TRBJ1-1	ASSEALEHIRNTEAF
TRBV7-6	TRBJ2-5	ASSSRTSGQETQY
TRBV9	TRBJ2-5	ASSSPEGTQY
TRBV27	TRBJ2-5	ASRVTGGLETQY
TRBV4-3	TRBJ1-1	ASSQDPIPMNTEAF
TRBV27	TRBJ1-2	ASSLFQGAGYT
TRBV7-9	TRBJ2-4	ASSLGGAKNIQY
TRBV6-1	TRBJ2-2	ASSIRTGGRTGELF
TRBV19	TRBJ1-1	ASSRGTYYTEAF
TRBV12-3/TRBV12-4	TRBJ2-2	ASNPQGTGELF
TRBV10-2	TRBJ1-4	ASSARGYEKLF
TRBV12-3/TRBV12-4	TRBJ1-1	ASSPDQGTEAF
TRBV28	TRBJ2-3	ASSLNRGSRTDTQY
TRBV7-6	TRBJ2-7	ASSLDPGTLYEQY
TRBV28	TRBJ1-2	ASTWADSNYGYT
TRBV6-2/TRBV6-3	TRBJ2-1	ASSPVEGPSPYNEQF